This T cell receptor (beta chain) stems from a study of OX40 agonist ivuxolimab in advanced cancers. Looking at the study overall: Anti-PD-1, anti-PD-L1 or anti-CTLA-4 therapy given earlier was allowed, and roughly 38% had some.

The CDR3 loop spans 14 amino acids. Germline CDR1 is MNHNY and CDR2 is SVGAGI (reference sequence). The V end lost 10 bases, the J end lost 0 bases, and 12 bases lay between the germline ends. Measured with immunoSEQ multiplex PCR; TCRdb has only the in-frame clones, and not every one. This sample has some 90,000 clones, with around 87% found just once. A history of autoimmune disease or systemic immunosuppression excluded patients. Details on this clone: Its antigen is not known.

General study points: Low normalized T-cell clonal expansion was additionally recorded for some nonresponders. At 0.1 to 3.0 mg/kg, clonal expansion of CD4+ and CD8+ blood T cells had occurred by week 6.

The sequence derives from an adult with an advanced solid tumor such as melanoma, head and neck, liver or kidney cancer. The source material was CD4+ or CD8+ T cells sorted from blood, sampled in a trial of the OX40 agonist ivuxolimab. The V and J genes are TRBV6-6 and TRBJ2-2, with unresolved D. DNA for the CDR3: TGTGCCACAGGCCCTCCGGCGAACACCGGGGAGCTGTTTTTT. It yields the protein CATGPPANTGELFF.